The next 19 T cell receptor beta chains were all read from a single sample in a study of blood T cell repertoires in COVID-19. This table comes from immunoSEQ multiplex PCR, and its TCRdb copy is limited to in-frame clones, with some not included. The sample has 250,000 or so clones, about nine tenths seen once. Input material: peripheral blood. The origin of the receptors is a woman under 40 with active or convalescent COVID-19.

The gene calls are TRBV7-2 and TRBJ1-4; TRBD1 might be the D (6 bases). The CDR3 sequence is 13 residues long. The V gene lost 6 bases and the J gene lost 7 bases, with 12 bases spanning the gap. Germline V lookup: CDR1 SGHTA, CDR2 FQGNSA. This chain's CDR3 is CASRTGLAEKLFF. The CDR3 nucleotides read TGTGCCAGCAGAACAGGGCTAGCTGAAAAACTGTTTTTT.

This clone was observed once. CDR3 sequence (DNA): TGTGCCAGCAGTTTAAGGCTCCCCTCCGGGGGTGATGGCTACACCTTC. Its protein is CASSLRLPSGGDGYTF. J is TRBJ1-2 and V is TRBV27; maybe TRBD1 (5 bases). Germline CDR1 is MNHEY and CDR2 is SMNVEV (reference sequence). The CDR3 loop spans 16 amino acids. V was shortened by 2 bases and J by 6 bases, with 19 bases between the two germline ends.

The chain employs TRBV28 and TRBJ1-2; 7 bases map to TRBD1. The length of the CDR3 is 13 residues. With 6 bases clipped from V and 4 bases from J, the junction kept 5 bases outside the gene matches. Per germline, CDR1 MDHEN and CDR2 SYDVKM. The CDR3 sequence: CASRRQGFYGYTF. CDR3 nucleotide sequence: TGTGCCAGCAGAAGACAGGGTTTCTATGGCTACACCTTC.

The chain links TRBV27 to TRBJ1-1; 10 bases map to TRBD1. Germline CDR1 and CDR2: MNHEY and SMNVEV (reference sequence). The CDR3 consists of 15 residues. Losses at the gene ends were 5 bases for V and 5 bases for J; bases not matched to a gene: 8. CDR3 DNA: TGTGCCAGCAGTACTGGGACAGGGGCAATAACTGAAGCTTTCTTT. Protein: CASSTGTGAITEAFF.

The rearrangement uses TRBV15 and TRBJ1-5; 7 nucleotides match TRBD1. CDR3 length equals 16 residues. Losses at the gene ends were 2 bases for V and 5 bases for J; bases not matched to a gene: 9. The germline gives CDR1 LNHNV, CDR2 YYDKDF (reference sequence). The CDR3 nucleotides read TGTGCCACCAGCAGACCCACAGGGGAGGCGGATCAGCCCCAGCATTTT. Encoded protein: CATSRPTGEADQPQHF.

The J gene is TRBJ2-2, the V gene TRBV2; tentatively, D is TRBD2 (6 bases). This CDR3 region has 14 residues. V dropped 7 bases and J dropped 3 bases, with 12 bases sitting between them. The germline gives CDR1 SNHLY, CDR2 FYNNEI. The chain's CDR3 is CASKQGLDTGELFF. For the CDR3, the DNA is TGTGCCAGCAAGCAGGGACTCGACACCGGGGAGCTGTTTTTT.

The V gene is TRBV9, the J gene TRBJ2-6, with 7 bases fitting TRBD1. This CDR3 contains 19 residues. The germline V gene encodes CDR1 SGDLS and CDR2 YYNGEE. Unmatched junction bases numbered 12, after V lost 0 bases and J lost 3 bases. CDR3 loop: CASSVGQGPLWFGANVLTF. The CDR3, as DNA: TGTGCCAGCAGCGTAGGACAGGGACCCCTATGGTTTGGGGCCAACGTCCTGACTTTC. Filled out from reference TRBV9 and TRBJ2-6, the complete variable domain reads DSGVTQTPKHLITATGQRVTLRCSPRSGDLSVYWYQQSLDQGLQFLIQYYNGEERAKGNILERFSAQQFPDLHSELNLSSLELGDSALYFCASSVGQGPLWFGANVLTFGAGSRLTVL.

The chain is built from TRBV19 and TRBJ2-7; maybe TRBD2 (6 bases). Germline V CDR1 and CDR2: LNHDA, SQIVND (reference sequence). The CDR3 consists of 13 residues. Trimming stripped 3 bases from V and 7 bases from J, with 13 bases between. Here the CDR3 DNA reads TGTGCCAGTAGTATCGGCGGGGCAAGGGAGCAGTACTTC. It translates to CASSIGGAREQYF. Filled out from reference TRBV19 and TRBJ2-7, the complete variable domain reads DGGITQSPKYLFRKEGQNVTLSCEQNLNHDAMYWYRQDPGQGLRLIYYSQIVNDFQKGDIAEGYSVSREKKESFPLTVTSAQKNPTAFYLCASSIGGAREQYFGPGTRLTVT.

The CDR3 nucleotides read TGTGCCAGCAGTTTCGGACAGAACACTGAAGCTTTCTTT. The encoded protein is CASSFGQNTEAFF. The chain has TRBV12-3 or TRBV12-4 and TRBJ1-1; possible D gene TRBD1, 5 bases. This CDR3 has 13 amino acids. The ends were cut back, 3 bases at V and 1 base at J, with 6 bases in the middle.

This clone showed up just once. The CDR3 sequence is CASSSGLSMNTEAFF. The CDR3 region has the DNA TGCGCCAGCAGCTCGGGACTGAGCATGAACACTGAAGCTTTCTTT. The rearrangement links TRBV5-1 to TRBJ1-1; TRBD1 is a possible D gene (5 bases). Germline CDR1 and CDR2: SGHRS and YFSETQ. The CDR3 has 15 amino acids. V dropped 3 bases and J dropped 0 bases, with 12 bases sitting between them.

The chain is built from TRBV28 and TRBJ2-7; TRBD2 is a possible D gene (5 bases). Germline loops: CDR1 MDHEN, CDR2 SYDVKM. The V end lost 7 bases, the J end lost 1 base, and 14 bases lay between the germline ends. The CDR3 contains 14 residues. CDR3 sequence (DNA): TGTGCCAGCACCCTAGGACTGGCGTCCTACGAGCAGTACTTC. Translated, it gives CASTLGLASYEQYF.

J is TRBJ1-6 and V is TRBV6-5, with no clear D. The CDR3 is made up of 14 amino acids. Germline loops: CDR1 MNHEY, CDR2 SVGAGI. Trimming took off 2 bases at V and 10 bases at J, with 12 bases between the two ends. The CDR3: CASSYRPAGSPLHF. For the CDR3, the DNA is TGTGCCAGCAGTTACCGCCCGGCGGGATCACCCCTCCACTTT.

The chain is built from TRBV7-3 and TRBJ2-7; TRBD1 agrees at 11 bases. J lost 6 bases, V lost 3 bases, and 4 bases had no gene match. The CDR3 runs to 14 residues. Germline V CDR1 and CDR2: SGHTA, FQGTGA. The CDR3 sequence: CASSLGQGGFEQYF. The CDR3 bases are TGTGCCAGCAGCTTGGGACAGGGGGGTTTCGAGCAGTACTTC.

The chain is built from TRBV7-2 and TRBJ1-4; 7 bases match TRBD1. Trimming took 3 bases from V and 5 from J; bases not matched to a gene: 3. CDR1 and CDR2 (germline): SGHTA, FQGNSA. The CDR3 runs to 14 residues. The CDR3 nucleotides read TGTGCCAGCAGCTTGACAGGGCCCAATGAAAAACTGTTTTTT. Translated: CASSLTGPNEKLFF.

V and J are TRBV18 and TRBJ2-3; perhaps TRBD1 as D (5 bases). V shed 2 bases and J shed 10 bases, with 13 bases lying between them. The germline V gene encodes CDR1 KGHSH and CDR2 LQKENI. This CDR3 spans 13 amino acids. The DNA of the CDR3 is TGTGCCAGCTCACCAGATTTTCAGGGTCCGCAGTATTTT. Protein product: CASSPDFQGPQYF.

Points on this clone: One end of the junction does not line up with germline, which may come from a read error. The rearrangement links TRBV13 to TRBJ2-2; D is possibly TRBD2 (5 bases). The length of the CDR3 is 14 residues. From germline, CDR1 is PRHDT and CDR2 FYEKMQ (reference sequence). The chain's CDR3 is CASSVGLNTGELFF. In DNA, the CDR3 is TGTGCCAGCAGCGTAGGACTTAACACCGGGGAGCTGTTTTTT.

The gene calls are TRBV19 and TRBJ2-7; 7 bases map to TRBD2. The V gene's germline CDR1 is LNHDA and CDR2 SQIVND (reference sequence). The CDR3 has 14 residues. V lost 9 bases, J lost 5 bases, and 13 bases stayed unmatched. The CDR3 reads CASPRPGGCDEQYF. CDR3 DNA sequence: TGTGCCAGCCCCCGCCCGGGGGGATGCGACGAGCAGTACTTC.

This chain connects TRBV5-1 to TRBJ1-5; no firm D call. The CDR3 runs 18 residues. CDR1 is SGHRS and CDR2 is YFSETQ in the germline V gene. V lost 3 bases to trimming and J lost 6 bases, with 25 bases between them. CDR3 sequence (DNA): TGCGCCAGCAGCTCCCTCATTGTTACGGAGTCAAGTAGTCAGCCCCAGCATTTT. Translation gives CASSSLIVTESSSQPQHF.

The chain couples TRBV6-6 to TRBJ2-5; 8 bases line up with TRBD2. Germline CDR1 is MNHNY and CDR2 is SVGAGI (reference sequence). V dropped 5 bases and J dropped 4; count of bases not matched to a gene: 18. CDR3 size: 18 residues. The CDR3 loop reads CASSHFSAGAGSGETQYF. CDR3 nucleotide sequence: TGTGCCAGCAGTCATTTTTCAGCGGGGGCAGGGAGTGGAGAGACCCAGTACTTC.